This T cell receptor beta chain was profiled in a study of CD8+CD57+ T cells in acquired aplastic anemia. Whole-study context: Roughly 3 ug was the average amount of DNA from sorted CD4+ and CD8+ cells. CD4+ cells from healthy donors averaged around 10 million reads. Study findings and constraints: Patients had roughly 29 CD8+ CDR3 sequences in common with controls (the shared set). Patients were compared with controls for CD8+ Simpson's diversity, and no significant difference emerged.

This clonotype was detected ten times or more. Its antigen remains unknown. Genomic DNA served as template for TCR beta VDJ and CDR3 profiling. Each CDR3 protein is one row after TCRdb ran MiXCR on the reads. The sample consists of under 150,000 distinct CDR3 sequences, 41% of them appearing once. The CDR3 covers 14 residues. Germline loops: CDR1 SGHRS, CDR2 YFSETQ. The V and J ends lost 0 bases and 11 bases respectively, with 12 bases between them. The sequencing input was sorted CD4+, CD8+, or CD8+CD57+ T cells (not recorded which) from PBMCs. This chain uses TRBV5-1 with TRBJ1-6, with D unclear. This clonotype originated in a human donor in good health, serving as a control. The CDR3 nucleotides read TGCGCCAGCAGCTTGGCTTTCCAGTCGCCACCCCTCCACTTT. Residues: CASSLAFQSPPLHF.